This T cell receptor (beta chain) was observed in a study of yellow fever vaccine responses in identical twins. Trimming took off 2 bases at V and 3 bases at J, with 8 bases between the two ends. Germline V gene lookup returns CDR1 SQVTM and CDR2 ANQGSEA. This CDR3 is built from 13 residues. MiXCR, run by TCRdb on the RT-PCR reads, gives a single entry per CDR3 protein. The sample includes about 2,500 distinct CDR3 sequences, 82% of them seen just once. With regard to this clonotype: Antigen specificity is unknown.

Study-level points and caveats: Twins reportedly had a vaccine T cell response that seemed partly convergent, partly personalized.

The sample here was T cells from blood (PBMCs), unsorted or a sorted subset (not recorded which), taken before or after yellow fever vaccination (not recorded which). The TCR was taken from a woman aged 18 to 35 who received the yellow fever vaccine. The chain joins TRBV29-1 to TRBJ1-5; D not certain. CDR3 sequence reads: CSVEIMANQPQHF. The CDR3 nucleotides read TGCAGCGTTGAAATTATGGCCAATCAGCCCCAGCATTTT.